This T cell receptor (beta chain) emerged from a study of CD8+ T cells in alopecia areata. Investigators isolated RNA and reverse transcribed it into cDNA to act as the sequencing template. TCRdb's table, derived via immunoSEQ multiplex PCR, lists solely in-frame clones and lacks some. The sample carries more than 150,000 clones, more than 45% recorded once. This CDR3 contains 15 residues. Germline V gene lookup returns CDR1 SGDLS and CDR2 YYNGEE. The junction had 8 bases not matched to a gene; V was cut back by 5 bases and J by 2 bases. Study observations and caveats: Sequence data from scalp samples additionally include resident alphabeta T cells of normal skin.

With respect to this clone: Its target is unknown.

This receptor was obtained from a human donor with alopecia areata. This material consisted of CD8+ T cells sorted from blood, taken at week 0. J is TRBJ2-3 and V is TRBV9; 7 nucleotides align to TRBD1. The CDR3 loop is CASRTGTKNTDTQYF. CDR3 bases: TGTGCCAGCAGGACAGGGACGAAAAACACAGATACGCAGTATTTT.